The 15 T cell receptor beta chains below were found in one sample sequenced in a study of cytomegalovirus exposure and HLA in healthy donors. The table came from immunoSEQ multiplex PCR; TCRdb's copy has only in-frame clones and leaves some out. The sample shows 150,000 to 200,000 clones, 87% of them seen only once. The sample consisted of PBMCs. The receptors shown here come from a woman aged 25 to 39 in good health and CMV-seronegative.

J is TRBJ2-3 and V is TRBV7-2; no clear D. Germline CDR1 SGHTA, CDR2 FQGNSA. V dropped 1 base and J dropped 0 bases, with 14 bases sitting between them. The CDR3 consists of 17 residues. The CDR3 region has the DNA TGTGCCAGCAGCTTAGACGTCCCGGGTTCTAGCACAGATACGCAGTATTTT. This encodes CASSLDVPGSSTDTQYF.

The rearrangement links TRBV6-6 to TRBJ2-3; 7 nucleotides line up with TRBD1. The CDR3 is 14 amino acids. V shed 3 bases and J 4 bases; nucleotides not matched to a gene: 4. Germline CDR1 MNHNY, CDR2 SVGAGI (reference sequence). CDR3 sequence: CASSYVTGPDTQYF. The CDR3 nucleotides read TGTGCCAGCAGTTATGTGACAGGGCCAGATACGCAGTATTTT.

The chain combines TRBV2 with TRBJ1-5; the D gene is possibly TRBD1 (5 bases). CDR1 is SNHLY, CDR2 FYNNEI, per germline. V gave up 7 bases and J gave up 0 bases, with 13 bases separating them. The CDR3 loop spans 15 amino acids. The CDR3 region is CASTRVMNSNQPQHF. Written as DNA, the CDR3 is TGTGCCAGCACCAGGGTAATGAATAGCAATCAGCCCCAGCATTTT.

Remarks on this clone: The sample carries other DNA sequences with the same CDR3. The chain links TRBV27 to TRBJ1-5; D is possibly TRBD1 (5 bases). Per the germline V gene, CDR1 is MNHEY and CDR2 is SMNVEV (reference sequence). Trimming cost V 3 bases and J 2 bases, with 8 bases left between them. The CDR3 consists of 14 residues. The CDR3 sequence is CASSFAGGNQPQHF. CDR3 nucleotides: TGTGCCAGCAGTTTCGCGGGGGGCAATCAGCCCCAGCATTTT.

This clone appeared a single time. V gene TRBV29-1 combines with J gene TRBJ2-1; TRBD2 matches at 7 bases. The V gene end was trimmed by 0 bases and the J gene end by 3 bases; junction bases not matched to a gene: 5. CDR3 length: 15 amino acids. The V gene's germline CDR1 is SQVTM and CDR2 ANQGSEA. The CDR3 DNA reads TGCAGCGTTGAAGATCCGCGGGGGTTCTACAATGAGCAGTTCTTC. It yields the protein CSVEDPRGFYNEQFF.

The chain has TRBV5-1 and TRBJ1-1; D possibly corresponds to TRBD1 (6 bases). There are 14 residues in the CDR3. V shed 3 bases and J shed 1 base, with 10 bases lying between them. Germline V gives CDR1 SGHRS, CDR2 YFSETQ. This CDR3 is CASSSHRENTEAFF. The CDR3 nucleotides are TGCGCCAGCAGCTCCCACAGGGAGAACACTGAAGCTTTCTTT.

The chain links TRBV7-8 to TRBJ1-1; D gene unclear. CDR3 length: 13 residues. Trimming removed 2 bases from V and 3 bases from J, with 7 bases in between. Looked up from germline, CDR1 is SGHVS and CDR2 is FQNEAQ. CDR3: CASSLSPDTEAFF. Written as DNA, the CDR3 is TGTGCCAGCAGCTTATCCCCAGACACTGAAGCTTTCTTT.

The chain combines TRBV5-1 with TRBJ2-2, with 10 bases matching TRBD2. The CDR3 is made up of 17 amino acids. Germline assignment: CDR1 SGHRS and CDR2 YFSETQ. Trimming at V came to 3 bases and at J to 3 bases, leaving 8 bases not matched to a gene. CDR3 residues: CASSSQRGGFDTGELFF. The CDR3 DNA sequence: TGCGCCAGCAGCTCCCAGCGGGGGGGCTTCGACACCGGGGAGCTGTTTTTT. The whole variable domain, filled in from reference TRBV5-1 and TRBJ2-2, reads KAGVTQTPRYLIKTRGQQVTLSCSPISGHRSVSWYQQTPGQGLQFLFEYFSETQRNKGNFPGRFSGRQFSNSRSEMNVSTLELGDSALYLCASSSQRGGFDTGELFFGEGSRLTVL.

The CDR3 DNA sequence: TGCGCCAGCAGCTTGGTGGCGGGGGGCCACAATGAGCAGTTCTTC. Amino acid sequence: CASSLVAGGHNEQFF. The J gene is TRBJ2-1, the V gene TRBV5-1, with 8 bases that match TRBD2. CDR3 length equals 15 residues. V lost 0 bases, J lost 5 bases, and 4 bases stayed unmatched. Germline V lookup: CDR1 SGHRS, CDR2 YFSETQ.

The V gene is TRBV6-1, the J gene TRBJ2-5, with D possibly matching TRBD1 (5 bases). The CDR3 covers 13 residues. The ends were cut back, 5 bases at V and 4 bases at J, with 11 bases in the middle. The germline gives CDR1 MNHNS, CDR2 SASEGT. CDR3 DNA sequence: TGTGCCAGCAGTTATTCCAGGGTAGAGACCCAGTACTTC. As protein: CASSYSRVETQYF.

The rearrangement links TRBV13 to TRBJ1-5; 8 bases match TRBD1. The CDR3 has 16 residues. Germline CDR1 is PRHDT and CDR2 is FYEKMQ (reference sequence). J lost 6 bases, V lost 5 bases, and 12 bases had no gene match. CDR3 coding DNA: TGTGCCAGCAGCCGCCGGGTGACAGGGGAGGGTCAGCCCCAGCATTTT. This translates into CASSRRVTGEGQPQHF.

About this clone: An end of the junction does not agree with germline; a read error may underlie this. This rearrangement joins TRBV4-1 to TRBJ1-4; D is perhaps TRBD1 (6 bases). The CDR3 covers 13 residues. Germline values: CDR1 MGHRA, CDR2 YSYEKL. The CDR3 spells CASSQDSRGLLSF. As DNA, the CDR3 is TGCGCCAGCAGCCAAGACTCCAGGGGTCTCCTTTCTTTT.

The chain links TRBV15 to TRBJ1-3, with TRBD1 identical over 7 bases. V lost 1 base and J lost 0; bases outside the gene matches: 3. Germline V lookup: CDR1 LNHNV, CDR2 YYDKDF (reference sequence). This CDR3 is built from 16 residues. Written as DNA, the CDR3 is TGTGCCACCAGCAGAGGCACAGGGGCCTCTGGAAACACCATATATTTT. Its translation is CATSRGTGASGNTIYF.

This clone was found a few times. The chain links TRBV18 to TRBJ2-3, with 11 nucleotides matching TRBD2. The germline V gene encodes CDR1 KGHSH and CDR2 LQKENI. The CDR3 extends over 16 amino acids. The ends lost 0 bases at V and 1 base at J; junction bases unmatched: 0. CDR3 in DNA: TGTGCCAGCTCACCACCGGGACTAGCGGGCACAGATACGCAGTATTTT. Translating gives CASSPPGLAGTDTQYF.

A note on this clone: This sample also contains other DNA sequences that code for the same CDR3. The V call is TRBV4-1, the J call TRBJ1-1; D remains ambiguous. The germline V gene encodes CDR1 MGHRA and CDR2 YSYEKL. Trimming took 1 base from V and 0 from J, leaving 9 bases between them. CDR3 size: 15 residues. CDR3 loop: CASSQAAGVNTEAFF. The CDR3 region has the DNA TGCGCCAGCAGCCAAGCCGCAGGCGTGAACACTGAAGCTTTCTTT.